This T cell receptor beta chain was identified in a study of OX40 agonist ivuxolimab in advanced cancers. About the study as a whole: Ivuxolimab was a fully human IgG2 agonistic monoclonal antibody targeting the costimulatory receptor OX40 (CD134). Intravenous ivuxolimab was administered to patients every 2 weeks at six dose levels: 0.01, 0.1, 0.3, 1.5, 3 and 10 mg/kg. Of the approximately 54 patients in dose escalation, approximately 20 had hepatocellular carcinoma, some 15 had melanoma, 9 had renal cell carcinoma and 9 had head and neck cancer. The dose-escalation cohort was 82.7% male with a mean age of roughly 62 years, ranging from roughly 20 to 80. Prior anti-PD-1, anti-PD-L1 or anti-CTLA-4 therapy was permitted, and 40% of dose-escalation patients had received checkpoint inhibitors. Partial responses occurred in three dose-escalation patients, of whom one had hepatocellular carcinoma and two had cutaneous melanoma. The purpose of peripheral TCRbeta sequencing was to test whether ivuxolimab changed TCR sequence diversity and led to clonal T-cell expansion. The paper covers the monotherapy dose-escalation part of the phase I ivuxolimab trial, which included N ≈ 50 patients. What the authors observed across the whole study: Antigen specificity was not determined for the clonally expanded peripheral T cells. Clonal expansion of both CD4+ and CD8+ blood T cells was observed from baseline to week 6 at doses 0.1 to 3.0 mg/kg. On average, CD8+ T cells showed more expanded clones than CD4+ T cells after ivuxolimab. Low levels of normalized T-cell clonal expansion were also seen in some patients who did not respond. In partial responders in the 0.1-3.0 mg/kg groups, normalized peripheral clonal expansion was found to be among the lowest, especially among CD8+ T cells.

Patients with autoimmune disease history or receiving systemic immunosuppression were excluded from the trial. In every dose cohort, peripheral blood was drawn for TCR sequencing at baseline, cycle 4 day 1, and cycle 7 day 1. The samples were taken from a phase I, first-in-human, multicenter, open-label dose-escalation trial of ivuxolimab. Adults with locally advanced or metastatic head and neck squamous cell, hepatocellular, melanoma or renal cell carcinoma were enrolled in the trial. Before TCR sequencing, CD4+ and CD8+ T cells were separately sorted from peripheral blood. Genomic DNA was extracted from sorted cells for sequencing of the TCRbeta CDR3 region. The immunoSEQ Assay was used to sequence the TCRbeta CDR3 regions. Held by TCRdb, this immuneACCESS table contains in-frame sequences only and omits some clones. Under half of the omission traces to an unresolved V gene where checked; the cause of the rest is unknown. Counted in this sample were around 77,000 clones; 85% to 95% of them appeared once. 4% to 5% of the sample goes to the ten largest clones.

V is reduced by 0 bases and J by 6 bases, leaving a spacing of 13 bases between them. The CDR3 has 14 amino acids, counting the end cysteine and phenylalanine. Only the CDR3 DNA stays, 42 bases, in frame from base 1. Reading the germline V gene gives CDR1 SGHRS and CDR2 YFSETQ. About this clone itself: The target of this receptor is not known. There are no base qualities to consult, and no much larger clone falls within one base.

Material: CD4+ or CD8+ T cells sorted from blood, obtained in a trial of the OX40 agonist ivuxolimab. This clonotype originated in an adult with an advanced solid tumor such as melanoma, head and neck, liver or kidney cancer. The receptor chain draws on TRBV5-1 and TRBJ2-7; the D gene is not confidently resolved. The nucleotide sequence reads TGCGCCAGCAGCTTGGAAGCTGTTTCAGGCGAGCAGTACTTC. It encodes CASSLEAVSGEQYF.